Below are 25 T cell receptor beta chains sequenced from a single sample in a study of identifying expanded T cells in peripheral blood (dated by TCRdb to between 2019 and 2020). The library was produced with the immunoSEQ multiplex PCR assay. TCRdb retrieved this table from immuneACCESS and kept in-frame rearrangements only. Not all clones are present; in checked studies, unresolved V genes account for under half, and no reason is known for the remainder. The sample data list 100,000 to 150,000 clones, and around 88% of these were observed just once. The top ten clonotypes cover roughly 7.9% of the sample. Sequences were obtained from blood. The receptors stem from a person aged 18 to 70 in good health.

Only one count was recorded for this clone. The V and J genes are TRBV27 and TRBJ2-5; D is perhaps TRBD1 or TRBD2 (5 bases each). This CDR3 contains 13 residues. The V end was cut by 9 bases, the J end by 5 bases, with 16 bases between. Germline V gene lookup returns CDR1 MNHEY and CDR2 SMNVEV (reference sequence). The CDR3 region has the DNA TGTGCCAGTTTGCGTCTGGGGGAGGAGACCCAGTACTTC. Translated, it gives CASLRLGEETQYF.

J is TRBJ2-3 and V is TRBV5-6; D uncertain. This CDR3 is 13 amino acids long. Germline lookup yields CDR1 SGHDT and CDR2 YYEEEE. V was clipped by 1 base and J by 6 bases, with 9 bases between them. CDR3 loop: CASSLMGRDTQYF. The CDR3 DNA sequence: TGTGCCAGCAGCTTGATGGGCCGGGATACGCAGTATTTT.

J is TRBJ1-2 and V is TRBV14, with D unresolved. This CDR3 comprises 15 residues. Germline values: CDR1 SGHDN, CDR2 FVKESK. V gave up 1 base and J gave up 5 bases, with 14 bases separating them. The CDR3 protein is CASSQGGHLLYGYTF. CDR3 nucleotides: TGTGCCAGCAGCCAAGGGGGTCATTTACTTTATGGCTACACCTTC.

V gene TRBV5-6 combines with J gene TRBJ2-5, with TRBD1 matching over 7 bases. With V trimmed by 2 bases and J by 5 bases, 12 bases remained unmatched. This CDR3 has 16 residues. Germline V gene sequence: CDR1 SGHDT, CDR2 YYEEEE. CDR3 protein: CASSLGPTGSRETQYF. CDR3 sequence (DNA): TGTGCCAGCAGCTTAGGCCCGACAGGGTCCCGGGAGACCCAGTACTTC.

This chain links TRBV27 with TRBJ2-1; TRBD1 aligns across 7 bases. The CDR3 totals 15 residues. The V and J ends lost 5 bases and 2 bases, in that order; junction bases with no gene match: 6. Germline V gene data show CDR1 as MNHEY and CDR2 as SMNVEV (reference sequence). CDR3 region: CASSRGQDPYNEQFF. The CDR3 bases are TGTGCCAGCAGTCGAGGACAGGATCCCTACAATGAGCAGTTCTTC.

In DNA form, the CDR3 reads TGTGCCAGCTCACCACTGAATGAGCAGTTCTTC. Amino acids: CASSPLNEQFF. The chain combines TRBV18 with TRBJ2-1; D is ambiguous. Germline V CDR1 and CDR2: KGHSH, LQKENI. Trimming took 1 base from V and 7 from J, leaving 2 bases between them. The CDR3 covers 11 residues. The full variable domain, with the rest looked up from reference TRBV18 and TRBJ2-1, is NAGVMQNPRHLVRRRGQEARLRCSPMKGHSHVYWYRQLPEEGLKFMVYLQKENIIDESGMPKERFSAEFPKEGPSILRIQQVVRGDSAAYFCASSPLNEQFFGPGTRLTVL.

The chain is built from TRBV7-2 and TRBJ1-5; unclear D gene. The CDR3 totals 13 residues. V dropped 1 base and J dropped 5 bases, with 6 bases sitting between them. Germline V lookup: CDR1 SGHTA, CDR2 FQGNSA. The CDR3 sequence: CASSLDIDQPQHF. Written as DNA, the CDR3 is TGTGCCAGCAGCTTAGATATCGATCAGCCCCAGCATTTT. Together with reference TRBV7-2 and TRBJ1-5, the CDR3 gives the full variable domain: GAGVSQSPSNKVTEKGKDVELRCDPISGHTALYWYRQSLGQGLEFLIYFQGNSAPDKSGLPSDRFSAERTGGSVSTLTIQRTQQEDSAVYLCASSLDIDQPQHFGDGTRLSIL.

The chain recombines TRBV7-6 with TRBJ2-3; D unclear. The CDR3 consists of 14 residues. Per germline, CDR1 SGHVS and CDR2 FNYEAQ. V shed 3 bases and J shed 6 bases, with 13 bases lying between them. The CDR3 DNA reads as TGTGCCAGCAGCTTGAATCTAGGGTTGGATACGCAGTATTTT. It encodes CASSLNLGLDTQYF.

This clone was counted only a few times. This chain links TRBV6-1 with TRBJ1-1; D unclear. Germline V gene lookup returns CDR1 MNHNS and CDR2 SASEGT. V dropped 4 bases and J dropped 4 bases, with 10 bases sitting between them. This CDR3 has 13 residues. The CDR3 sequence: CASSVRWGTEAFF. The CDR3, as DNA: TGTGCCAGCAGTGTCCGCTGGGGCACTGAAGCTTTCTTT.

The chain uses TRBV28 and TRBJ1-1, with a possible D match to TRBD1 (5 bases). The CDR3 has 14 residues. Germline V gives CDR1 MDHEN, CDR2 SYDVKM. Trimming took 5 bases from V and 3 from J, leaving 13 bases between them. The CDR3 spells CASSPLRGDTEAFF. DNA of the CDR3: TGTGCCAGCAGTCCACTTCGGGGGGACACTGAAGCTTTCTTT.

The chain joins TRBV27 to TRBJ2-7, with 8 positions matching TRBD2. The ends lost 3 bases at V and 2 bases at J; junction bases unmatched: 15. CDR3 size: 18 residues. In germline, CDR1 is MNHEY, CDR2 SMNVEV (reference sequence). CDR3 protein: CASSFLGEGGGNAYEQYF. The CDR3 coding sequence is TGTGCCAGCAGTTTTCTAGGGGAAGGCGGGGGGAACGCCTACGAGCAGTACTTC.

As DNA, the CDR3 is TGTGCCAGCAGTGCACGGACAGGGGAGACCTACGAGCAGTACTTC. Protein: CASSARTGETYEQYF. This chain uses TRBV27 with TRBJ2-7; 9 bases are a match to TRBD1. The CDR3 consists of 15 residues. Losses at the gene ends were 5 bases for V and 2 bases for J; bases not matched to a gene: 7. Per germline, CDR1 MNHEY and CDR2 SMNVEV (reference sequence).

The rearrangement links TRBV7-2 to TRBJ1-2, with a weak D call TRBD1 (5 bases). The CDR3 sequence is 17 residues long. V was shortened by 4 bases and J by 2 bases, with 20 bases between the two germline ends. Germline CDR1 SGHTA, CDR2 FQGNSA. The CDR3 here is CASSSNPGTPKNYGYTF. The DNA for the CDR3 is TGTGCCAGCAGCTCCAATCCCGGGACCCCGAAGAACTATGGCTACACCTTC.

The chain combines TRBV2 with TRBJ2-5, with D perhaps matching TRBD2 (5 bases). Trimming removed 4 bases from V and 10 bases from J, with 13 bases in between. CDR3 length: 12 amino acids. In germline, CDR1 is SNHLY, CDR2 FYNNEI. Here the CDR3 DNA reads TGTGCCAGCAGTGTGATGCAGAGCGGCCAGTACTTC. As protein: CASSVMQSGQYF.

The V and J genes are TRBV6-6 and TRBJ2-7; TRBD1 agrees at 10 bases. The germline V gene encodes CDR1 MNHNY and CDR2 SVGAGI (reference sequence). The CDR3 sequence is 13 residues long. The junction had 4 bases not matched to a gene; V was cut back by 7 bases and J by 4 bases. CDR3 protein: CASNGQGEYEQYF. The DNA for the CDR3 is TGTGCCAGCAACGGACAGGGGGAGTACGAGCAGTACTTC.

This chain uses TRBV19 with TRBJ2-4, with D perhaps TRBD1 (5 bases). Germline-derived CDR1 and CDR2 are LNHDA and SQIVND (reference sequence). CDR3 length: 12 residues. Trimming shortened V by 11 bases and J by 0 bases, and 8 bases separated the two germline ends. The CDR3: CAGQLAKNIQYF. CDR3 DNA sequence: TGTGCCGGACAACTAGCCAAAAACATTCAGTACTTC. The full variable domain, rest sourced from reference TRBV19 and TRBJ2-4, is DGGITQSPKYLFRKEGQNVTLSCEQNLNHDAMYWYRQDPGQGLRLIYYSQIVNDFQKGDIAEGYSVSREKKESFPLTVTSAQKNPTAFYLCAGQLAKNIQYFGAGTRLSVL.

J is TRBJ2-1 and V is TRBV5-4; 10 bases match TRBD2. Germline V gene data show CDR1 as SGHNT and CDR2 as YYREEE (reference sequence). Trimming took 0 bases from V and 12 from J; bases not matched to a gene: 12. This CDR3 has 16 amino acids. CDR3 loop: CASSLAGASGRGWQFF. CDR3 DNA sequence: TGTGCCAGCAGCTTGGCCGGGGCTAGCGGGAGAGGGTGGCAGTTCTTC. The variable domain in full, with the rest retrieved from reference TRBV5-4 and TRBJ2-1, is ETGVTQSPTHLIKTRGQQVTLRCSSQSGHNTVSWYQQALGQGPQFIFQYYREEENGRGNFPPRFSGLQFPNYSSELNVNALELDDSALYLCASSLAGASGRGWQFFGPGTRLTVL.

This rearrangement joins TRBV28 to TRBJ2-7; the D gene could be TRBD1 or TRBD2 (5 bases each). Germline V CDR1 and CDR2: MDHEN, SYDVKM. CDR3 length equals 14 residues. Trimming took 4 bases from V and 4 from J, leaving 14 bases between them. The CDR3 sequence is CASSSGTAEYEQYF. DNA for the CDR3: TGTGCCAGCAGTTCCGGGACCGCAGAATACGAGCAGTACTTC.

V usage is TRBV7-3 and J usage is TRBJ1-2; D gene unclear. The CDR3 is made up of 14 amino acids. V was clipped by 3 bases and J by 1 base, with 9 bases between them. Germline lookup yields CDR1 SGHTA and CDR2 FQGTGA. The chain's CDR3 is CASSLYVVNYGYTF. The CDR3 DNA is TGTGCCAGCAGCTTGTACGTTGTTAACTATGGCTACACCTTC. Together with reference TRBV7-3 and TRBJ1-2, the CDR3 gives the full variable domain: GAGVSQTPSNKVTEKGKYVELRCDPISGHTALYWYRQSLGQGPEFLIYFQGTGAADDSGLPNDRFFAVRPEGSVSTLKIQRTERGDSAVYLCASSLYVVNYGYTFGSGTRLTVV.

The V gene is TRBV19, the J gene TRBJ1-2; tentative D call: TRBD1 (6 bases). The CDR3 contains 16 residues. Trimming pared 4 bases from V and 2 bases from J, leaving 17 bases between. The germline CDR1 and CDR2 sequences are LNHDA and SQIVND (reference sequence). The DNA for the CDR3 is TGTGCCAGTAGTACCCCGCCGGGACAAGAAAACTATGGCTACACCTTC. Translation: CASSTPPGQENYGYTF.

The chain links TRBV5-4 to TRBJ2-2; the match to TRBD1 covers 8 bases. This CDR3 has 13 amino acids. Germline trimming cut 3 bases from V and 6 bases from J; bases unmatched to any gene: 1. Germline V gene sequence: CDR1 SGHNT, CDR2 YYREEE (reference sequence). CDR3 bases: TGTGCCAGCAGCTGGGACAGGTCCGGGGAGCTGTTTTTT. Translating it yields CASSWDRSGELFF.

V and J are TRBV25-1 and TRBJ1-1; D might be TRBD1 (5 bases). Germline assignment: CDR1 MGHDK and CDR2 SYGVNS. This CDR3 is built from 16 residues. V shed 2 bases and J shed 2 bases, with 15 bases lying between them. The CDR3 DNA sequence: TGTGCCAGCAGTGAACCCCGAAGGGGACCCAACACTGAAGCTTTCTTT. It codes for CASSEPRRGPNTEAFF.

J is TRBJ2-3 and V is TRBV7-9; D may correspond to TRBD1 or TRBD2 (5 bases each). Trimming removed 5 bases at V and 6 bases at J, with 21 bases between. The germline V gene has CDR1 SEHNR and CDR2 FQNEAQ (reference sequence). The CDR3 has 16 residues. The CDR3 protein is CASSPRDYRGSDTQYF. CDR3 bases: TGTGCCAGCAGCCCCAGGGATTACCGGGGATCTGATACGCAGTATTTT. Based on the CDR3 plus reference TRBV7-9 and TRBJ2-3, the full variable domain is DTGVSQNPRHKITKRGQNVTFRCDPISEHNRLYWYRQTLGQGPEFLTYFQNEAQLEKSRLLSDRFSAERPKGSFSTLEIQRTEQGDSAMYLCASSPRDYRGSDTQYFGPGTRLTVL.

The chain combines TRBV10-3 with TRBJ2-6; TRBD1 is a possible D gene (6 bases). Germline CDR1 is ENHRY and CDR2 is SYGVKD. Trimming cost V 5 bases and J 2 bases, with 10 bases left between them. This CDR3 spans 15 amino acids. The CDR3 protein is CAISRQAPGANVLTF. The CDR3 DNA follows: TGTGCCATCAGTAGACAGGCCCCTGGGGCCAACGTCCTGACTTTC.

The chain combines TRBV19 with TRBJ1-2; D gene uncertain. Germline-derived CDR1 and CDR2 are LNHDA and SQIVND (reference sequence). The V and J ends lost 5 bases and 7 bases respectively, with 14 bases between them. The CDR3 runs 13 residues. In nucleotides, the CDR3 is TGTGCCAGTAGTGCGGATCAACGGGGTGGCTACACCTTC. This codes for CASSADQRGGYTF.